This TCR beta chain was identified in a study of blood T cell repertoires in COVID-19. Study details: Donors in the United States, Italy and Spain gave samples during acute or convalescent COVID-19. The analysed material was cDNA or gDNA that came from T cells, B-cell-depleted T cells, or PBMCs.

The Seattle site enrolled patients during active infection and followed them longitudinally. Germline loops: CDR1 LNHDA, CDR2 SQIVND (reference sequence). The CDR3 covers 13 residues. Trimming cost V 4 bases and J 5 bases, with 11 bases left between them. Original analysis: Estimation of nucleated cell counts relied on the amplification of reference gene primers. Libraries were prepared by immunoSEQ multiplex PCR; TCRdb keeps only in-frame clonotypes and omits some of them. V, J and clone size derive from that table, while D and trimming were established from the DNA sequence. The sample contains approximately 290,000 clones, 90% to 95% of which appear only once.

The V gene is TRBV19, the J gene TRBJ1-1, with a possible D match to TRBD1 (5 bases). The receptor comes from a woman in her 30s with COVID-19, enrolled during active disease. Sequencing used peripheral blood. The CDR3 protein is CASSNGGWTEAFF. The DNA of the CDR3 is TGTGCCAGTAGTAACGGGGGGTGGACTGAAGCTTTCTTT. The full variable domain, rest sourced from reference TRBV19 and TRBJ1-1, is DGGITQSPKYLFRKEGQNVTLSCEQNLNHDAMYWYRQDPGQGLRLIYYSQIVNDFQKGDIAEGYSVSREKKESFPLTVTSAQKNPTAFYLCASSNGGWTEAFFGQGTRLTVV.